One sample yielded the 18 T cell receptor beta chains listed below, sequenced in a study of a mutant IDH1 vaccine in newly diagnosed glioma. The antigens for these receptors are not known. Produced via immunoSEQ multiplex PCR; TCRdb's table is partial and in-frame only. This sample has tens of thousands of clones; approximately 93% occur once, and the top ten carry around 2.8%. Stated time point: week 5, during vaccination. Topical imiquimod accompanied each vaccine dose, which consisted of 300 ug of mutant IDH1 20-mer peptide. This specimen consisted of PBMCs, obtained from a glioma patient whose treatment included an IDH1 peptide vaccine. Every receptor here comes from a man aged 45 to 65 with glioma.

The V and J genes are TRBV10-3 and TRBJ1-2; D not certain. From germline, CDR1 is ENHRY and CDR2 SYGVKD. The CDR3 totals 13 residues. Trimming removed 1 base from V and 5 bases from J, with 8 bases in between. The CDR3 loop is CAISEYGLYGYTF. CDR3 nucleotides: TGTGCCATCAGTGAGTACGGATTGTATGGCTACACCTTC.

This clone was found once. CDR3 sequence: CASSIGSQGVRETQYF. CDR3 coding DNA: TGTGCCAGTAGTATAGGTAGCCAGGGAGTCCGGGAGACCCAGTACTTC. The chain links TRBV19 to TRBJ2-5; either TRBD1 or TRBD2 may fit D (5 bases each). The CDR3 has 16 residues. The germline V gene encodes CDR1 LNHDA and CDR2 SQIVND (reference sequence). V lost 1 base and J lost 5, with 17 bases in between.

The rearrangement links TRBV7-8 to TRBJ2-7; perhaps TRBD1 as D (6 bases). Germline V gives CDR1 SGHVS, CDR2 FQNEAQ. The CDR3 runs to 12 residues. V lost 5 bases to trimming and J lost 3 bases, with 8 bases between them. The CDR3 coding sequence is TGTGCCAGCAGCGAACAGGGCTACGAGCAGTACTTC. Its protein is CASSEQGYEQYF.

This clone has only a few counts. The chain joins TRBV7-6 to TRBJ2-7; D might be TRBD2 (7 bases). Trimming shortened V by 1 base and J by 6 bases, and 19 bases separated the two germline ends. This CDR3 contains 16 residues. CDR1 SGHVS and CDR2 FNYEAQ come from the germline V gene. The CDR3 coding sequence is TGTGCCAGCAGCTTAGGTCCCGCGGCAGGGGAGGGCGAGCAGTACTTC. It translates to CASSLGPAAGEGEQYF. Filled out from reference TRBV7-6 and TRBJ2-7, the complete variable domain reads GAGVSQSPRYKVTKRGQDVALRCDPISGHVSLYWYRQALGQGPEFLTYFNYEAQQDKSGLPNDRFSAERPEGSISTLTIQRTEQRDSAMYRCASSLGPAAGEGEQYFGPGTRLTVT.

The chain links TRBV5-8 to TRBJ1-1; D perhaps matches TRBD1 (5 bases). Per germline, CDR1 SGHTS and CDR2 YDEGEE. V was clipped by 1 base and J by 3 bases, with 10 bases between them. The CDR3 loop spans 14 amino acids. CDR3 residues: CASSLWDGYTEAFF. DNA of the CDR3: TGTGCCAGCAGCTTGTGGGACGGGTACACTGAAGCTTTCTTT.

This clone occurred once. The rearrangement uses TRBV21-1 and TRBJ2-7; the table names TRBD2, a call not compared with the DNA. TRBV21-1 is a recognized pseudogene. This CDR3 is built from 15 residues. CDR3 nucleotides: TGTGCCAGCAGCAAAGCCACCGGGAACTTGGACGAGCAGTACTTC. Translating it yields CASSKATGNLDEQYF.

The CDR3 reads CASSESLLENRDRGYGEAYEQYF. The CDR3 bases are TGCGCCAGCAGTGAGTCTTTATTGGAAAACCGGGACAGGGGGTACGGGGAGGCCTACGAGCAGTACTTC. The rearrangement links TRBV10-2 to TRBJ2-7, with 11 positions matching TRBD1. The CDR3 is made up of 23 amino acids. In germline, CDR1 is WSHSY, CDR2 SAAADI. The V and J ends lost 0 bases and 2 bases, in that order; junction bases with no gene match: 24.

This rearrangement joins TRBV29-1 to TRBJ1-2; D may be TRBD1 (5 bases). The CDR3 has 13 amino acids. V was pared by 7 bases and J by 4 bases, with 16 bases between. Germline V lookup: CDR1 SQVTM, CDR2 ANQGSEA. CDR3 nucleotide sequence: TGCAGCGCCCGGCGGGCGGGGGGCTATGGCTACACCTTC. Translating gives CSARRAGGYGYTF.

This chain links TRBV5-6 with TRBJ1-5; D call uncertain. CDR1 and CDR2 from the germline V gene are SGHDT and YYEEEE. The CDR3 extends over 14 amino acids. Trimming took 0 bases from V and 3 from J, leaving 7 bases between them. The CDR3 here is CASSLGFANQPQHF. CDR3 nucleotide sequence: TGTGCCAGCAGCTTGGGGTTCGCCAATCAGCCCCAGCATTTT.

V and J are TRBV6-1 and TRBJ2-1; the match to TRBD2 covers 11 bases. CDR1 and CDR2 from the germline V gene are MNHNS and SASEGT. The length of the CDR3 is 15 residues. The V segment lost 8 bases and the J segment 5 bases; nucleotides outside the gene matches: 8. Here the CDR3 DNA reads TGTGCCAGCCTCCCCACTAGCGGGGGCCACAATGAGCAGTTCTTC. It specifies CASLPTSGGHNEQFF.

In its sample, this clone was seen a few times. The chain couples TRBV5-4 to TRBJ1-1; D gene ambiguous. The CDR3 spans 12 residues. The V end lost 4 bases, the J end lost 5 bases, and 9 bases lay between the germline ends. Germline V gene lookup returns CDR1 SGHNT and CDR2 YYREEE (reference sequence). CDR3 bases: TGTGCCAGCAGCGTCGTAGGGACTGAAGCTTTCTTT. It yields the protein CASSVVGTEAFF.

The rearrangement joins TRBV4-3 to TRBJ1-4, with D perhaps matching TRBD1 (5 bases). Germline V gene lookup returns CDR1 LGHNA and CDR2 YSLEER. Between the trimmed V and J ends, which lost 3 bases and 1 base, there was a span of 18 bases. There are 18 residues in the CDR3. The CDR3 loop reads CASSQGGYTPLTNEKLFF. CDR3 DNA sequence: TGCGCCAGCAGCCAGGGGGGTTACACCCCTTTAACTAATGAAAAACTGTTTTTT.

This chain's CDR3 is CASSEGQSGNTIYF. The CDR3 DNA sequence: TGTGCCAGCAGTGAAGGACAGTCTGGAAACACCATATATTTT. The rearrangement joins TRBV6-1 to TRBJ1-3; possibly TRBD1 for D (5 bases). This CDR3 has 14 residues. V was trimmed by 1 base and J by 1 base, leaving 5 bases between them. The germline CDR1 and CDR2 sequences are MNHNS and SASEGT.

CDR3 protein: CASSYSNRDNQPQHF. The DNA for the CDR3 is TGTGCCAGCAGTTACTCGAACAGGGACAATCAGCCCCAGCATTTT. The chain carries TRBV6-5 and TRBJ1-5; possibly TRBD1 for D (6 bases). Trimming removed 0 bases at V and 3 bases at J, with 9 bases between. The CDR3 extends over 15 amino acids. From germline, CDR1 is MNHEY and CDR2 SVGAGI.

The chain is built from TRBV7-9 and TRBJ1-1, with D perhaps matching TRBD1 (6 bases). Per the germline V gene, CDR1 is SEHNR and CDR2 is FQNEAQ (reference sequence). V was shortened by 1 base and J by 2 bases, with 11 bases between the two germline ends. The CDR3 runs to 15 residues. The CDR3 sequence: CASSLVSGANTEAFF. The DNA of the CDR3 is TGTGCCAGCAGCTTAGTGTCGGGGGCCAACACTGAAGCTTTCTTT.

Here the CDR3 DNA reads TGTGCCTGGAGTGTACTTGAGGGGGCGCATGAAAAACTGTTTTTT. It encodes CAWSVLEGAHEKLFF. The V and J genes are TRBV30 and TRBJ1-4; 7 bases fit TRBD1. V dropped 0 bases and J dropped 6; count of bases not matched to a gene: 7. Germline CDR1 reads GTSNPN; CDR2 reads SVGIG (reference sequence). The CDR3 covers 15 residues.

This chain connects TRBV18 to TRBJ1-2; TRBD1 aligns across 7 bases. CDR3 size: 13 residues. Germline-derived CDR1 and CDR2 are KGHSH and LQKENI. The junction had 5 bases not matched to a gene; V was cut back by 6 bases and J by 4 bases. The CDR3 DNA sequence: TGTGCCAGCTCCCCCGACAGGGTCTATGGCTACACCTTC. It translates to CASSPDRVYGYTF.

The CDR3, as DNA: TGTGCCAGCAGGGGTACCTGGGGAACCTACGAGCAGTACTTC. It is translated as CASRGTWGTYEQYF. The chain employs TRBV2 and TRBJ2-7; D remains unclear. Germline V lookup: CDR1 SNHLY, CDR2 FYNNEI. V dropped 6 bases and J dropped 2 bases, with 14 bases sitting between them. There are 14 residues in the CDR3.